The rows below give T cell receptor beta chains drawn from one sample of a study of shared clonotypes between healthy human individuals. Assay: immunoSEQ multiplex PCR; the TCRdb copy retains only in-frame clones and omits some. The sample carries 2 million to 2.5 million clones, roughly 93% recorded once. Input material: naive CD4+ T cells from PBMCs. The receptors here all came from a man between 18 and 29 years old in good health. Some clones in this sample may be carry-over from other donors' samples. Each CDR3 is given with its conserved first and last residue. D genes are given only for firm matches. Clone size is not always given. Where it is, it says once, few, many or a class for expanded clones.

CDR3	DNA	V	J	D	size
CASSFASGNEQFF	TGTGCCAGCAGCTTCGCTAGCGGGAATGAGCAGTTCTTC	TRBV11-2	TRBJ2-1	TRBD2	NA
CASSLNRGQGGELFF	TGTGCCAGCAGCCTCAACAGGGGGCAGGGCGGGGAGCTGTTTTTT	TRBV7-2	TRBJ2-2	TRBD1	NA
CASSTRYAGSYNEQFF	TGTGCCAGTAGTACAAGATATGCGGGCTCCTACAATGAGCAGTTCTTC	TRBV19	TRBJ2-1	NA	NA
CASNPGTGANVLTF	TGTGCCAGCAACCCAGGGACAGGGGCCAACGTCCTGACTTTC	TRBV6-1	TRBJ2-6	NA	once
CATSTIEVNYGYTF	TGTGCCACCAGCACAATCGAGGTTAACTATGGCTACACCTTC	TRBV15	TRBJ1-2	NA	NA
CASSLPFTLNTEAFF	TGTGCCAGCAGTTTGCCCTTCACACTGAACACTGAAGCTTTCTTT	TRBV28	TRBJ1-1	NA	few
CASSPLGNQETQYF	TGTGCCAGCTCACCCCTGGGGAACCAAGAGACCCAGTACTTC	TRBV18	TRBJ2-5	NA	NA
CASSAREPNEQFF	TGCGCCAGCAGCGCCCGGGAACCCAATGAGCAGTTCTTC	TRBV5-1	TRBJ2-1	NA	NA
CASSQWLAAFDEQYF	TGTGCCAGCAGCCAATGGCTAGCGGCTTTCGACGAGCAGTACTTC	TRBV14	TRBJ2-7	TRBD2	NA
CASSLGGLAGGQETQYF	TGCGCCAGCAGCCTGGGGGGGCTAGCGGGAGGACAAGAGACCCAGTACTTC	TRBV5-1	TRBJ2-5	TRBD2	NA
CAISALTGEPPYEQYF	TGTGCCATCAGTGCACTGACAGGGGAGCCTCCCTACGAGCAGTACTTC	TRBV10-3	TRBJ2-7	TRBD1	NA
CAISKGLALTGELFF	TGTGCCATCAGCAAGGGACTAGCGTTAACCGGGGAGCTGTTTTTT	TRBV10-3	TRBJ2-2	TRBD2	NA
CATSRDGTSGRGDTQYF	TGTGCCACCAGCAGAGACGGGACTAGCGGAAGAGGAGATACGCAGTATTTT	TRBV15	TRBJ2-3	TRBD2	NA
CASSQDFLAVGDEQFF	TGTGCCAGCAGCCAAGATTTCCTAGCGGTGGGGGATGAGCAGTTCTTC	TRBV14	TRBJ2-1	TRBD2	NA
CASSILVGFEYGTGELFF	TGTGCCAGTAGTATATTGGTTGGGTTCGAGTATGGCACCGGGGAGCTGTTTTTT	TRBV19	TRBJ2-2	NA	NA
CASSPNGPSYEQYF	TGTGCCAGCAGCCCCAATGGACCATCCTACGAGCAGTACTTC	TRBV7-3	TRBJ2-7	NA	NA
CASSLGGATDTQYF	TGTGCCAGCAGTTTAGGGGGAGCCACAGATACGCAGTATTTT	TRBV28	TRBJ2-3	NA	NA
CASSPGGGNEKLFF	TGTGCCAGCAGCCCTGGTGGGGGTAATGAAAAACTGTTTTTT	TRBV5-4	TRBJ1-4	NA	NA
CASRETGNTEAFF	TGCGCCAGCAGGGAAACAGGGAACACTGAAGCTTTCTTT	TRBV5-1	TRBJ1-1	NA	NA
CASSSPGAVPARYTF	TGTGCCAGCAGTTCCCCGGGGGCAGTGCCTGCTCGCTACACCTTC	TRBV27	TRBJ1-2	NA	once
CATLLTNTGELFF	TGTGCTACGTTGTTGACGAACACCGGGGAGCTGTTTTTT	TRBV28	TRBJ2-2	NA	NA
CASSLGGPQETQYF	TGTGCCAGCAGCTTAGGAGGGCCACAGGAGACCCAGTACTTC	TRBV11-1	TRBJ2-5	NA	once
CASSRGGTTDEQFF	TGCGCCAGCAGCCGCGGGGGCACGACCGATGAGCAGTTCTTC	TRBV5-1	TRBJ2-1	NA	NA
CASVGLAGETQYF	TGTGCCAGCGTGGGACTAGCGGGAGAGACCCAGTACTTC	TRBV6-6	TRBJ2-5	TRBD2	NA
CASSLGSGDTQYF	TGCGCCAGCAGCTTGGGTAGCGGAGATACGCAGTATTTT	TRBV5-1	TRBJ2-3	NA	NA